This TCR beta chain was captured by sequencing in a study of T cell repertoires in cytomegalovirus infection. Study at large: Public TCR beta signatures indicated both CMV infection and matching HLA type.

The germline V gene encodes CDR1 SGHAT and CDR2 FQNNGV. This CDR3 region has 17 residues. J gave up 2 bases and V 0 bases, and 8 bases lay outside the gene matches. In TCRdb, the reads were re-called with MiXCR into one record per CDR3 protein. The sample contains around 300,000 distinct CDR3 sequences, around a quarter of which appear only once. With respect to this clonotype: What it binds is not known.

The specimen was cultured PBMCs, collected from culture after CMV antigen stimulation. This receptor was identified in a human donor in good health (CMV status not recorded). Some clones in this sample may be carry-over from other donors' samples. The chain recombines TRBV11-2 with TRBJ2-5; TRBD2 matches 8 bases. CDR3 in amino acids: CASSLDAGLAGQETQYF. CDR3 coding DNA: TGTGCCAGCAGCTTAGACGCGGGTCTAGCGGGTCAAGAGACCCAGTACTTC. Supplemented by reference TRBV11-2 and TRBJ2-5, the full variable domain reads EAGVAQSPRYKIIEKRQSVAFWCNPISGHATLYWYQQILGQGPKLLIQFQNNGVVDDSQLPKDRFSAERLKGVDSTLKIQPAKLEDSAVYLCASSLDAGLAGQETQYFGPGTRLLVL.